This T cell receptor (beta chain) was sequenced during a study of T cell clonotyping in hematopoietic cell transplantation. Findings of the study overall: Higher Inverse Simpson Index values in graft donor and pretransplant recipient predicted broader posttransplant TCR diversity. Recipient TCR diversity dropped after transplant; expanded clonotypes rose from day 30 to 180.

Generated by immunoSEQ multiplex PCR, the TCRdb table keeps only in-frame clones and is missing some. The data show roughly 40,000 clones, 94% seen once. V dropped 2 bases and J dropped 4; count of bases not matched to a gene: 4. Germline assignment: CDR1 MGHRA and CDR2 YSYEKL. The CDR3 has 16 amino acids. Of note for this clone: Antigen: not known.

The sequenced sample was peripheral blood mononuclear cells. This clonotype originated in a woman aged 45-65 years in good health. Some clones in this sample may be carry-over from other donors' samples. The gene calls are TRBV4-1 and TRBJ2-1, with TRBD2 matching over 11 bases. The CDR3 coding sequence is TGCGCCAGCAGCCAAAACCTAGCGGGGGGATACAATGAGCAGTTCTTC. This translates into CASSQNLAGGYNEQFF.